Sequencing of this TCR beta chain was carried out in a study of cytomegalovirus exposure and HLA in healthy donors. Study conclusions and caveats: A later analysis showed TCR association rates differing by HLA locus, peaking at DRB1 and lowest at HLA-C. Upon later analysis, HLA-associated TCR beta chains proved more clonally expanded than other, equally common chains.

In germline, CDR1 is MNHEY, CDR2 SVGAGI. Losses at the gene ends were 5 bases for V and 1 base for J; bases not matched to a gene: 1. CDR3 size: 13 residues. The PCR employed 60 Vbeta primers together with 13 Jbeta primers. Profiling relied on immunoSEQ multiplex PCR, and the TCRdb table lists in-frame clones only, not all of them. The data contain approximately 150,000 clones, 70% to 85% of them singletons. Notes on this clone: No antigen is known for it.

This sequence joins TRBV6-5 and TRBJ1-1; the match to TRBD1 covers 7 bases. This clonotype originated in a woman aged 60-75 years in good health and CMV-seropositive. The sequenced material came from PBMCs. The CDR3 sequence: CASSGTENTEAFF. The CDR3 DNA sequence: TGTGCCAGCAGTGGGACAGAGAACACTGAAGCTTTCTTT.